This T cell receptor beta chain originates from a study of tumor-infiltrating lymphocytes in localized non-small cell lung cancer. Libraries were prepared by immunoSEQ multiplex PCR; TCRdb keeps only in-frame clonotypes and omits some of them. Of 8,500 to 10,000 clones listed, approximately 70% are singletons. This clone was recorded once. Sequenced sample: uninvolved lung tissue not adjacent to the tumor. The receptor was isolated from a human donor with non-small cell lung cancer.

CDR3 sequence: CASSLGGGSYEQYF. In DNA form, the CDR3 reads TGTGCCAGCAGTTTAGGGGGTGGCTCCTACGAGCAGTACTTC. This sequence joins TRBV28 and TRBJ2-7; D is perhaps TRBD1 or TRBD2 (5 bases each). V was cut by 2 bases and J by 0 bases, with 8 bases left in between. The CDR3 has 14 residues. CDR1 and CDR2 from the germline V gene are MDHEN and SYDVKM. Full variable domain (missing parts from reference TRBV28 and TRBJ2-7): DVKVTQSSRYLVKRTGEKVFLECVQDMDHENMFWYRQDPGLGLRLIYFSYDVKMKEKGDIPEGYSVSREKKERFSLILESASTNQTSMYLCASSLGGGSYEQYFGPGTRLTVT.